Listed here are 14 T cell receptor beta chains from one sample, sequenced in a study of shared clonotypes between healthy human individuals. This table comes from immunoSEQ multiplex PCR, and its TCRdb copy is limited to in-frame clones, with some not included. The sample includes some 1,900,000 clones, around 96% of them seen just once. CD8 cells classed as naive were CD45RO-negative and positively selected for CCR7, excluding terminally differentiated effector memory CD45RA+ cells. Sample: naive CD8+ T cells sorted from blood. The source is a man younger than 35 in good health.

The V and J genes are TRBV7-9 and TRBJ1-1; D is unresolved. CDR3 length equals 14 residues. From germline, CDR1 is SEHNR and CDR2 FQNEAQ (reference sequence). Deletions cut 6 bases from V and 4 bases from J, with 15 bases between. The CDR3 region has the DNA TGTGCCAGCAGTCTCACCAGTAATCCCACTGAAGCTTTCTTT. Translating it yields CASSLTSNPTEAFF.

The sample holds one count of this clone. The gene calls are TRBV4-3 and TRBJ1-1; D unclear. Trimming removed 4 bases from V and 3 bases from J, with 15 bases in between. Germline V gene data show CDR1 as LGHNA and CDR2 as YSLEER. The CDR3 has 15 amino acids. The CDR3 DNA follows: TGCGCCAGCAGCCGGGATCGGACTTTTGACACTGAAGCTTTCTTT. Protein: CASSRDRTFDTEAFF.

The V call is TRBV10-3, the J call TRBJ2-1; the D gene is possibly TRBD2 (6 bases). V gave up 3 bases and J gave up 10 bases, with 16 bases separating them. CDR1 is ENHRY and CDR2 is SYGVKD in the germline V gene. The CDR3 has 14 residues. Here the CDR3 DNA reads TGTGCCATCAGTGACCCTCGACTAGTCCCCGAGCAGTTCTTC. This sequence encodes CAISDPRLVPEQFF.

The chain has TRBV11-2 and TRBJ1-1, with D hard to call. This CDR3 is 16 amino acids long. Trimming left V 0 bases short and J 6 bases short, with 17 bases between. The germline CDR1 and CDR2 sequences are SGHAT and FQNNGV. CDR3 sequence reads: CASSLDFSGFLAEAFF. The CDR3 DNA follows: TGTGCCAGCAGCTTAGATTTCTCAGGTTTTTTGGCTGAAGCTTTCTTT.

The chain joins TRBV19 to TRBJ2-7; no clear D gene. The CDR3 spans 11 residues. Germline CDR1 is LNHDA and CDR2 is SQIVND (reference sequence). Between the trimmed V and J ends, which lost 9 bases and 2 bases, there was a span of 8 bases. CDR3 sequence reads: CASGPTYEQYF. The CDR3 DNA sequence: TGTGCCAGCGGACCAACCTACGAGCAGTACTTC.

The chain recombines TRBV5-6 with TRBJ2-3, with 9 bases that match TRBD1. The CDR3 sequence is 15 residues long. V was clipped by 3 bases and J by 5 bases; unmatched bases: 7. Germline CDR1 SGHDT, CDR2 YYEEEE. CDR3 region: CASSWGQGPLDTQYF. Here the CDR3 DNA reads TGTGCCAGCAGCTGGGGACAGGGCCCCTTAGATACGCAGTATTTT.

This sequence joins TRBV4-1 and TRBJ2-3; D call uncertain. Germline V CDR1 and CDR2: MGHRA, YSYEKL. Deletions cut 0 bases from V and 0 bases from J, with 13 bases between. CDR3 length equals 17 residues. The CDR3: CASSQEAGSSSTDTQYF. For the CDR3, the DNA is TGCGCCAGCAGCCAAGAAGCTGGATCCTCTAGCACAGATACGCAGTATTTT.

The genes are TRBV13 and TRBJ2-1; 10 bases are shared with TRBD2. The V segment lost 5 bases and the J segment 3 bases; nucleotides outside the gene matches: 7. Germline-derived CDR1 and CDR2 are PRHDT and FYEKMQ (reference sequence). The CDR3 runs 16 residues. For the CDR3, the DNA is TGTGCCAGCAGCCCCACGGTAGCGGGGGGCTACAATGAGCAGTTCTTC. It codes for CASSPTVAGGYNEQFF.

CDR3 coding DNA: TGTGCCAGCAGCCGCCGCGATTTGGGCACTGAAGCTTTCTTT. It specifies CASSRRDLGTEAFF. V gene TRBV28 combines with J gene TRBJ1-1, with D hard to call. CDR1 and CDR2 (germline): MDHEN, SYDVKM. CDR3 length equals 14 residues. V lost 6 bases, J lost 4 bases, and 15 bases lay in between.

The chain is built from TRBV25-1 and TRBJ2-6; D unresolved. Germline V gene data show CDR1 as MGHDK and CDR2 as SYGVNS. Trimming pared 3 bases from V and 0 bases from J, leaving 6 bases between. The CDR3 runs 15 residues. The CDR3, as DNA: TGTGCCAGCAGTGACACCAACTCTGGGGCCAACGTCCTGACTTTC. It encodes CASSDTNSGANVLTF. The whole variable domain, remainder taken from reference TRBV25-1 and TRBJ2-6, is EADIYQTPRYLVIGTGKKITLECSQTMGHDKMYWYQQDPGMELHLIHYSYGVNSTEKGDLSSESTVSRIRTEHFPLTLESARPSHTSQYLCASSDTNSGANVLTFGAGSRLTVL.

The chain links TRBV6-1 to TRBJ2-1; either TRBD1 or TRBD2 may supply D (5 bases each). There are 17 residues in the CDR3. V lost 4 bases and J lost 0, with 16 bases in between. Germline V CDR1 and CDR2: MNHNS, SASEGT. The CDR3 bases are TGTGCCAGCAGTGTATGGGACCCTTTGAGCTCCTACAATGAGCAGTTCTTC. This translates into CASSVWDPLSSYNEQFF.

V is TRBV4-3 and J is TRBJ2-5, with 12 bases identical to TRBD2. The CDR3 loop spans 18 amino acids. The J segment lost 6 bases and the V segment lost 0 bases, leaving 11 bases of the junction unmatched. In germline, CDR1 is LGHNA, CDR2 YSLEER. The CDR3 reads CASSQEWASGRAGKTQYF. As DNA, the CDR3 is TGCGCCAGCAGCCAAGAATGGGCTAGCGGGAGGGCGGGAAAGACCCAGTACTTC.

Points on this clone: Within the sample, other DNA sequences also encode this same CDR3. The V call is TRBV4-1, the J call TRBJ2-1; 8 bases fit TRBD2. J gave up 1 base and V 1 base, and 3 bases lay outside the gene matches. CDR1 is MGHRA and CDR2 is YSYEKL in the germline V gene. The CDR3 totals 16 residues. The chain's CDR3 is CASSQGSGSSYNEQFF. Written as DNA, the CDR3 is TGCGCCAGCAGCCAAGGGAGCGGGAGTTCCTACAATGAGCAGTTCTTC.

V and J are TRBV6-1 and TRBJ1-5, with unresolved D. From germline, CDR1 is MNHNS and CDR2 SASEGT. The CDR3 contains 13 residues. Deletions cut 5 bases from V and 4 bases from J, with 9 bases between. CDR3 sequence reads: CASSSELNQPQHF. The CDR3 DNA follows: TGTGCCAGCAGTTCAGAGCTTAATCAGCCCCAGCATTTT.